These 30 T cell receptor beta chains were sequenced from one sample in a study of blood T cell repertoires in COVID-19. Here immunoSEQ multiplex PCR was the method, and the copy in TCRdb shows in-frame clones only, minus some. The profile shows over 45,000 clones, 80% to 90% of them singletons. Input material: peripheral blood. The receptors shown here come from a man between 40 and 49 years old with acute or convalescent COVID-19.

The V call is TRBV5-1, the J call TRBJ1-2; 9 positions match TRBD1. CDR3 size: 15 residues. CDR1 and CDR2 (germline): SGHRS, YFSETQ. V trimming: 3 bases; J trimming: 5 bases; junction bases outside the gene matches: 8. Here the CDR3 DNA reads TGCGCCAGCAGCTCCGGGACAGGGTTCGCATATGGCTACACCTTC. Translation gives CASSSGTGFAYGYTF.

This chain uses TRBV4-2 with TRBJ2-4; 8 bases agree with TRBD2. The CDR3 length is 16 residues. Germline CDR1 LGHNA, CDR2 YNFKEQ. V gave up 4 bases and J gave up 5 bases; unmatched junction bases: 10. Here the CDR3 DNA reads TGTGCCAGCAGCCCACCACCCGGGGGGGAGGAAAACATTCAGTACTTC. Protein product: CASSPPPGGEENIQYF.

In this sample, this clone turned up a few times. The V gene is TRBV21-1, the J gene TRBJ1-1; TRBD1 is the table's D call, not checked against the DNA. TRBV21-1 is flagged as a pseudogene. There are 17 residues in the CDR3. The CDR3 bases are TGTGCCAGCAGCAAGGGTGGCTCCCGGCAGGGGAGCGCTGAAGCTTTCTTT. It yields the protein CASSKGGSRQGSAEAFF.

The chain uses TRBV19 and TRBJ2-7; 10 bases are a match to TRBD2. Unmatched junction bases numbered 5, after V lost 4 bases and J lost 2 bases. CDR1 and CDR2 (germline): LNHDA, SQIVND (reference sequence). This CDR3 has 15 residues. The CDR3 sequence is CASSTQLAGTYEQYF. The DNA for the CDR3 is TGTGCCAGTAGTACGCAACTAGCGGGGACCTACGAGCAGTACTTC.

The chain carries TRBV10-3 and TRBJ1-1; 9 nucleotides match TRBD1. Losses at the gene ends were 6 bases for V and 3 bases for J; bases not matched to a gene: 11. Germline V CDR1 and CDR2: ENHRY, SYGVKD. The CDR3 contains 16 residues. The CDR3 protein is CAIRGGTGQGDTEAFF. CDR3 nucleotide sequence: TGTGCCATCAGGGGGGGGACAGGGCAGGGTGACACTGAAGCTTTCTTT.

This clone was counted once. The genes are TRBV2 and TRBJ2-7; 14 positions agree with TRBD2. This CDR3 is built from 16 residues. With V trimmed by 3 bases and J by 6 bases, 7 bases remained unmatched. The germline CDR1 and CDR2 sequences are SNHLY and FYNNEI. The CDR3 region has the DNA TGTGCCAGCAGTGAGGGACTAGCGGGGGCCCTCTCCGAGCAGTACTTC. As protein: CASSEGLAGALSEQYF.

This rearrangement joins TRBV7-9 to TRBJ2-6, with a possible D match to TRBD1 (7 bases). The CDR3 runs 19 residues. Germline V gene lookup returns CDR1 SEHNR and CDR2 FQNEAQ (reference sequence). The V and J ends lost 4 bases and 0 bases respectively, with 19 bases between them. As DNA, the CDR3 is TGTGCCAGCAGCTCCTATTGGCAGGGGGGAGGCTCTGGGGCCAACGTCCTGACTTTC. Its protein product is CASSSYWQGGGSGANVLTF.

The gene calls are TRBV7-9 and TRBJ1-6, with 9 bases fitting TRBD1. The CDR3 has 15 residues. CDR1 is SEHNR, CDR2 FQNEAQ, per germline (reference sequence). V dropped 5 bases and J dropped 13; count of bases not matched to a gene: 12. In DNA, the CDR3 is TGTGCCAGCAGCATCATTACCGTACAGGGGGCTCCCCTCCACTTT. It specifies CASSIITVQGAPLHF. Full variable domain (remainder filled in from reference TRBV7-9 and TRBJ1-6): DTGVSQNPRHKITKRGQNVTFRCDPISEHNRLYWYRQTLGQGPEFLTYFQNEAQLEKSRLLSDRFSAERPKGSFSTLEIQRTEQGDSAMYLCASSIITVQGAPLHFGNGTRLTVT.

The CDR3 DNA sequence: TGTGCCTGGAGTGTACGGGAGCATTCACCCCTCCACTTT. Translated, it gives CAWSVREHSPLHF. This chain joins TRBV30 and TRBJ1-6; D is undetermined. From germline, CDR1 is GTSNPN and CDR2 SVGIG (reference sequence). V lost 0 bases and J 8 bases, leaving 8 bases between the germline ends. The length of the CDR3 is 13 residues.

The sample holds a few counts of this clone. The V and J genes are TRBV12-3 or TRBV12-4 and TRBJ1-1; TRBD1 matches 8 bases. This CDR3 contains 13 residues. The V gene end was trimmed by 6 bases and the J gene end by 1 base; junction bases not matched to a gene: 1. CDR3 residues: CASRGTGNTEAFF. The CDR3 nucleotides are TGTGCCAGCAGAGGGACAGGGAACACTGAAGCTTTCTTT.

The CDR3 region has the DNA TGTGCCAGCAGACGGACAGGGGACATAAAAGAGACCCAGTACTTC. Amino acid sequence: CASRRTGDIKETQYF. This chain uses TRBV13 with TRBJ2-5; TRBD1 agrees at 9 bases. V trimming: 6 bases; J trimming: 3 bases; junction bases outside the gene matches: 8. CDR3 length: 15 amino acids. Germline V gene sequence: CDR1 PRHDT, CDR2 FYEKMQ (reference sequence).

The chain combines TRBV29-1 with TRBJ1-2; D remains ambiguous. The CDR3 extends over 13 amino acids. The germline CDR1 and CDR2 sequences are SQVTM and ANQGSEA. Deletions cut 2 bases from V and 6 bases from J, with 13 bases between. The CDR3 region is CSVEWAFGHGYTF. For the CDR3, the DNA is TGCAGCGTTGAATGGGCCTTTGGGCATGGCTACACCTTC.

The chain is built from TRBV2 and TRBJ1-5, with 7 positions matching TRBD1. The CDR3 contains 14 residues. J was trimmed by 9 bases and V by 4 bases; bases with no gene match: 9. CDR1 and CDR2 (germline): SNHLY, FYNNEI. CDR3 residues: CASSGQGRTSPQHF. DNA for the CDR3: TGTGCCAGCAGTGGACAGGGAAGGACGTCGCCCCAGCATTTT. The whole variable domain, remainder taken from reference TRBV2 and TRBJ1-5, is EPEVTQTPSHQVTQMGQEVILRCVPISNHLYFYWYRQILGQKVEFLVSFYNNEISEKSEIFDDQFSVERPDGSNFTLKIRSTKLEDSAMYFCASSGQGRTSPQHFGDGTRLSIL.

The chain carries TRBV2 and TRBJ1-6, with 8 bases matching TRBD1. V was pared by 4 bases and J by 9 bases, with 8 bases of the junction left unmatched. The germline V gene encodes CDR1 SNHLY and CDR2 FYNNEI. The CDR3 sequence is 15 residues long. CDR3 residues: CASSGRDRRGSPLHF. In nucleotides, the CDR3 is TGTGCCAGCAGTGGACGGGACAGGAGAGGTTCACCCCTCCACTTT.

The chain combines TRBV10-1 with TRBJ2-5; 11 bases fit TRBD2. This CDR3 comprises 17 residues. V lost 6 bases, J lost 4 bases, and 13 bases stayed unmatched. Per germline, CDR1 WNHNN and CDR2 SYGVQD (reference sequence). CDR3 loop: CASRVAGGGWRVETQYF. The CDR3 nucleotides read TGCGCCAGCAGAGTAGCGGGGGGGGGTTGGAGGGTAGAGACCCAGTACTTC.

This clone was recorded once. This sequence joins TRBV28 and TRBJ1-5; D is unclear. CDR1 is MDHEN and CDR2 is SYDVKM in the germline V gene. CDR3 length equals 13 residues. Between the trimmed V and J ends, which lost 6 bases and 8 bases, there was a span of 14 bases. This CDR3 is CASSPDWSEPQHF. The DNA for the CDR3 is TGTGCCAGCAGCCCAGATTGGTCTGAGCCCCAGCATTTT.

This clone was recorded once. V usage is TRBV19 and J usage is TRBJ2-7; possibly TRBD2 for D (6 bases). CDR3 length equals 14 residues. With 1 base removed from V and 3 bases from J, the gap between germline ends came to 10 bases. CDR1 and CDR2 (germline): LNHDA, SQIVND (reference sequence). As DNA, the CDR3 is TGTGCCAGTAGTATAGGCGGGACCCTCTACGAGCAGTACTTC. This encodes CASSIGGTLYEQYF.

The chain uses TRBV6-5 and TRBJ1-1; 7 bases fit TRBD1. The CDR3 spans 13 residues. V lost 5 bases, J lost 10 bases, and 10 bases stayed unmatched. Germline V gene sequence: CDR1 MNHEY, CDR2 SVGAGI. CDR3 sequence (DNA): TGTGCCAGCAGTCAACTTACCCCAGGGGGAGCTTTCTTT. This sequence encodes CASSQLTPGGAFF.

This clone was seen once. The chain uses TRBV19 and TRBJ1-2, with 7 bases aligning to TRBD1. After removal of 3 bases from V and 4 bases from J, the junction contained 5 bases not matched to a gene. Germline V gives CDR1 LNHDA, CDR2 SQIVND (reference sequence). The CDR3 is made up of 14 amino acids. The CDR3 DNA reads TGTGCCAGTAGTATTAGACAGGGCCCCTATGGCTACACCTTC. Protein product: CASSIRQGPYGYTF.

This clone has a handful of counts. CDR3 sequence: CASSPYRNFNYGYTF. In nucleotides, the CDR3 is TGTGCCAGCAGTCCGTATAGAAACTTTAACTATGGCTACACCTTC. The chain is built from TRBV7-8 and TRBJ1-2; D is uncertain. CDR3 length equals 15 residues. Germline CDR1 is SGHVS and CDR2 is FQNEAQ. V was trimmed by 6 bases and J by 1 base, leaving 15 bases between them. Supplemented by reference TRBV7-8 and TRBJ1-2, the full variable domain reads GAGVSQSPRYKVAKRGQDVALRCDPISGHVSLFWYQQALGQGPEFLTYFQNEAQLDKSGLPSDRFFAERPEGSVSTLKIQRTQQEDSAVYLCASSPYRNFNYGYTFGSGTRLTVV.

This clone was observed a handful of times. CDR3: CASMGTGTEAFF. CDR3 in DNA: TGTGCCAGCATGGGAACAGGGACTGAAGCTTTCTTT. The rearrangement uses TRBV2 and TRBJ1-1, with a weak D call TRBD1 (6 bases). V dropped 7 bases and J dropped 5 bases, with 11 bases sitting between them. Germline lookup yields CDR1 SNHLY and CDR2 FYNNEI. The CDR3 is 12 amino acids.

The chain carries TRBV7-2 and TRBJ2-5, with a possible D match to TRBD1 (6 bases). The CDR3 sequence is 17 residues long. Between the trimmed V and J ends, which lost 5 bases and 5 bases, there was a span of 24 bases. Germline lookup yields CDR1 SGHTA and CDR2 FQGNSA. The CDR3 spells CASSASQRTAFGETQYF. CDR3 nucleotide sequence: TGTGCCAGCAGCGCATCCCAACGGACAGCTTTTGGGGAGACCCAGTACTTC.

J is TRBJ1-2 and V is TRBV6-6; D may be TRBD1 (6 bases). V lost 6 bases and J 8 bases, leaving 16 bases between the germline ends. From germline, CDR1 is MNHNY and CDR2 SVGAGI (reference sequence). This CDR3 is 13 amino acids long. The CDR3 loop is CASRDPTGYGYTF. CDR3 nucleotides: TGTGCCAGCAGAGACCCCACAGGGTACGGCTACACCTTC.

In its sample, this clone was seen a few times. The chain recombines TRBV5-1 with TRBJ1-2; D not certain. The V gene's germline CDR1 is SGHRS and CDR2 YFSETQ. The CDR3 contains 13 residues. With 4 bases removed from V and 4 bases from J, the gap between germline ends came to 11 bases. As DNA, the CDR3 is TGCGCCAGCAGCACCGGGATTCTCTATGGCTACACCTTC. This codes for CASSTGILYGYTF.

This clone appeared once. The rearrangement uses TRBV4-1 and TRBJ1-2; D unresolved. Trimming left V 3 bases short and J 4 bases short, with 9 bases between. The CDR3 runs to 13 residues. Germline CDR1 reads MGHRA; CDR2 reads YSYEKL. The CDR3 DNA reads as TGCGCCAGCAGCCAGAACGGCGGCTATGGCTACACCTTC. This sequence encodes CASSQNGGYGYTF.

The gene calls are TRBV4-1 and TRBJ1-1; 10 nucleotides match TRBD1. The germline V gene has CDR1 MGHRA and CDR2 YSYEKL. The junction had 5 bases not matched to a gene; V was cut back by 2 bases and J by 5 bases. The CDR3 covers 15 residues. CDR3 region: CASSQLTGGATEAFF. CDR3 in DNA: TGCGCCAGCAGCCAACTGACAGGGGGCGCAACTGAAGCTTTCTTT.

Only one count was recorded for this clone. CDR3 DNA sequence: TGTGCCAGCAGTTCCGGGACAGGGCAGCCCCAGTACTTC. It specifies CASSSGTGQPQYF. V usage is TRBV7-9 and J usage is TRBJ2-5, with 9 bases matching TRBD1. The V gene's germline CDR1 is SEHNR and CDR2 FQNEAQ (reference sequence). This CDR3 comprises 13 residues. Trimming removed 6 bases from V and 9 bases from J; junction bases left unmatched: 8.

The rearrangement joins TRBV18 to TRBJ2-3; the D gene is possibly TRBD1 (5 bases). From germline, CDR1 is KGHSH and CDR2 LQKENI. The CDR3 is 15 amino acids. Trimming pared 0 bases from V and 1 base from J, leaving 8 bases between. The CDR3 DNA reads as TGTGCCAGCTCACCACCGGGCAGGGGCACAGATACGCAGTATTTT. Translated, it gives CASSPPGRGTDTQYF.

The chain combines TRBV20-1 with TRBJ2-3; D perhaps matches TRBD2 (5 bases). Germline V gene data show CDR1 as DFQATT and CDR2 as SNEGSKA (reference sequence). This CDR3 contains 14 residues. V lost 3 bases, J lost 6 bases, and 16 bases lay in between. CDR3 amino acids: CSASKAGRGDTQYF. Written as DNA, the CDR3 is TGCAGTGCTAGTAAGGCCGGCCGCGGGGATACGCAGTATTTT.

The chain links TRBV7-2 to TRBJ2-7; the match to TRBD2 covers 13 bases. This CDR3 contains 16 residues. Germline CDR1 is SGHTA and CDR2 is FQGNSA. J lost 3 bases, V lost 8 bases, and 10 bases had no gene match. In DNA, the CDR3 is TGTGCCAGCGGCTGGGGGACTAGCGGGGCCATCTACGAGCAGTACTTC. The encoded protein is CASGWGTSGAIYEQYF.